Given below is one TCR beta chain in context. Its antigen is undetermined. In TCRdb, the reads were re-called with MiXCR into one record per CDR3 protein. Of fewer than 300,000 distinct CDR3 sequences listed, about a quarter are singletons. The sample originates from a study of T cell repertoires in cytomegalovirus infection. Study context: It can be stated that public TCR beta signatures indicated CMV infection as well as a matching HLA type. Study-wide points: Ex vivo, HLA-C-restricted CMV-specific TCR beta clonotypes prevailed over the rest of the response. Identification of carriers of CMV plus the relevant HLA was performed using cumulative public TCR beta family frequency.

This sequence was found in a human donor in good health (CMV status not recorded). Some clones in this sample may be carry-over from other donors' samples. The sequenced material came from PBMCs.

The CDR3 bases are TGTGCCAGTAACCAACAAAATTCACCCCTCCACTTT. This translates into CASNQQNSPLHF. The chain employs TRBV19 and TRBJ1-6; D call uncertain. Trimming shortened V by 7 bases and J by 7 bases, and 8 bases separated the two germline ends. Per the germline V gene, CDR1 is LNHDA and CDR2 is SQIVND (reference sequence). The CDR3 runs to 12 residues.